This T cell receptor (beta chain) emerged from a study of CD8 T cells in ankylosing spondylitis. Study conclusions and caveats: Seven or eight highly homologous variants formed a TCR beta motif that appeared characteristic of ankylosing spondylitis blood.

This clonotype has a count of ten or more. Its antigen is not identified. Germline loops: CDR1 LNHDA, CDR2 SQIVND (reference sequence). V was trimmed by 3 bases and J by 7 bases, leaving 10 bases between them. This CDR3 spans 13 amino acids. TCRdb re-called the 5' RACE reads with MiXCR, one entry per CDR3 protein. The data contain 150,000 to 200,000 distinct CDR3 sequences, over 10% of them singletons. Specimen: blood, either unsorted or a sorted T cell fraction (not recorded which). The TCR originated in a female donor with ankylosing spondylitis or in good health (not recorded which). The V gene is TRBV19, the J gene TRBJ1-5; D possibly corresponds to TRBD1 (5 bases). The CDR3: CASSIGREQPQHF. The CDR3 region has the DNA TGTGCCAGTAGTATTGGCAGGGAGCAGCCCCAGCATTTT.